This entry lists 26 T cell receptor beta chains sequenced from one sample in a study of identical twins. In TCRdb, the 5' RACE reads were re-called with MiXCR into one record per CDR3 protein. The data contain 420,000 or so distinct CDR3 sequences, around 18% of them singletons. The sample taken for sequencing was naive T cells sorted from blood. The receptors were gathered from a man aged 45-65 years in good health.

This clonotype was found many times. The chain recombines TRBV11-2 with TRBJ1-6; D may be TRBD1 (6 bases). CDR1 and CDR2 from the germline V gene are SGHAT and FQNNGV. This CDR3 is built from 15 residues. Trimming cost V 5 bases and J 8 bases, with 16 bases left between them. The CDR3 protein is CASSPIRGGDSPLHF. CDR3 nucleotides: TGTGCCAGCAGCCCAATCAGGGGTGGGGATTCACCCCTCCACTTT.

Many counts were recorded for this clonotype. The V and J genes are TRBV4-2 and TRBJ1-1; TRBD1 agrees at 10 bases. There are 22 residues in the CDR3. The germline V gene encodes CDR1 LGHNA and CDR2 YNFKEQ. J was trimmed by 0 bases and V by 1 base; bases with no gene match: 20. CDR3 in amino acids: CASSQVGGESRDRGIMNTEAFF. The CDR3 DNA follows: TGTGCCAGCAGCCAAGTTGGGGGGGAATCCCGGGACAGGGGTATCATGAACACTGAAGCTTTCTTT.

Concerning this clonotype: One junction end does not reproduce the germline sequence, and a read error may be involved. V usage is TRBV4-2 and J usage is TRBJ1-1; the D is unclear. The germline V gene has CDR1 LGHNA and CDR2 YNFKEQ. The CDR3 covers 14 residues. Here the CDR3 reads CASSPPGGNIEAFF. The DNA of the CDR3 is TGTGCCAGCAGCCCCCCAGGAGGGAACATTGAAGCTTTCTTT.

The chain uses TRBV7-2 and TRBJ1-6, with D unclear. CDR1 SGHTA and CDR2 FQGNSA come from the germline V gene. V was pared by 5 bases and J by 10 bases, with 9 bases between. This CDR3 has 12 residues. The CDR3 sequence: CASSTLGSPLHF. The CDR3 bases are TGTGCCAGCAGCACCCTAGGCTCACCCCTCCACTTT.

A few counts support this clonotype. V and J are TRBV4-3 and TRBJ1-3, with a weak D call TRBD1 (5 bases). The CDR3 is made up of 15 amino acids. The germline gives CDR1 LGHNA, CDR2 YSLEER. V shed 0 bases and J shed 2 bases, with 8 bases lying between them. The CDR3: CASSQDAGTGNTIYF. The CDR3 nucleotides are TGCGCCAGCAGCCAAGATGCAGGGACTGGAAACACCATATATTTT.

The sample holds a few counts of this clonotype. The rearrangement joins TRBV20-1 to TRBJ2-1; TRBD2 matches at 8 bases. The germline gives CDR1 DFQATT, CDR2 SNEGSKA (reference sequence). J gave up 1 base and V 4 bases, and 3 bases lay outside the gene matches. This CDR3 has 14 residues. This CDR3 reads CSAIGTRSYNEQFF. CDR3 in DNA: TGCAGTGCTATCGGGACTAGATCCTACAATGAGCAGTTCTTC.

This clonotype was picked up many times. V is TRBV5-1 and J is TRBJ2-3, with a weak D call TRBD2 (6 bases). This CDR3 spans 14 amino acids. Trimming stripped 2 bases from V and 4 bases from J, with 11 bases between. CDR1 and CDR2 (germline): SGHRS, YFSETQ. CDR3 amino acids: CASSFLATADTQYF. The CDR3, as DNA: TGCGCCAGCAGCTTCCTAGCGACGGCAGATACGCAGTATTTT.

In this sample, this clonotype turned up many times. The chain links TRBV6-2 or TRBV6-3 to TRBJ1-2, with 8 bases aligning to TRBD1. The CDR3 spans 15 residues. The V and J ends lost 2 bases and 3 bases, in that order; junction bases with no gene match: 5. Germline V lookup: CDR1 MNHEY, CDR2 SVGEGT. The CDR3: CASSYLDRGYYGYTF. In DNA, the CDR3 is TGTGCCAGCAGTTACCTCGACAGGGGTTACTATGGCTACACCTTC.

This clonotype appeared many times. The J gene is TRBJ2-6, the V gene TRBV12-3 or TRBV12-4, with D hard to call. This CDR3 region has 15 residues. Trimming took 3 bases from V and 0 from J, leaving 6 bases between them. In DNA, the CDR3 is TGTGCCAGCAGTTTTTCGGGCTCTGGGGCCAACGTCCTGACTTTC. Residues: CASSFSGSGANVLTF.

The table lists this clonotype with a few counts. The V and J genes are TRBV12-3 or TRBV12-4 and TRBJ2-3, with D perhaps TRBD1 (5 bases). The V gene lost 4 bases and the J gene lost 3 bases, with 23 bases spanning the gap. The CDR3 totals 18 residues. The CDR3 DNA is TGTGCCAGCAGTTCCAGGACGTCGCCCAGGGTCCCGACAGATACGCAGTATTTT. This sequence encodes CASSSRTSPRVPTDTQYF.

In its sample, this clonotype was seen a few times. This chain uses TRBV3-1 with TRBJ2-1; no clear D. The V and J ends lost 0 bases and 7 bases respectively, with 16 bases between them. The CDR3 covers 16 residues. Per germline, CDR1 LGHDT and CDR2 YNNKEL (reference sequence). Here the CDR3 reads CASSQDRRPRTNEQFF. Here the CDR3 DNA reads TGTGCCAGCAGCCAAGATCGTAGGCCTCGGACGAATGAGCAGTTCTTC.

This clonotype was picked up a small number of times. V is TRBV11-2 and J is TRBJ2-3; no firm D call. The CDR3 spans 12 residues. The germline V gene encodes CDR1 SGHAT and CDR2 FQNNGV. The V and J ends lost 8 bases and 2 bases respectively, with 8 bases between them. The CDR3 DNA reads as TGTGCCAGCGGGCAGCACACAGATACGCAGTATTTT. Its translation: CASGQHTDTQYF.

This clonotype was picked up many times. This chain joins TRBV12-3 or TRBV12-4 and TRBJ2-3, with 13 positions matching TRBD2. The length of the CDR3 is 20 residues. V lost 4 bases and J lost 11; bases outside the gene matches: 24. The CDR3 DNA is TGTGCCAGCAGTTCCCGCATCGGGACTAGCGGGGTGGTGGAAAGGGTTGGGCAGTATTTT. Residues: CASSSRIGTSGVVERVGQYF.

The chain joins TRBV20-1 to TRBJ1-4; 10 bases align to TRBD1. The CDR3 has 15 amino acids. V lost 5 bases and J lost 2; bases outside the gene matches: 5. Germline assignment: CDR1 DFQATT and CDR2 SNEGSKA (reference sequence). The CDR3 loop is CSAYGTGDTNEKLFF. Here the CDR3 DNA reads TGCAGTGCTTACGGGACAGGGGATACTAATGAAAAACTGTTTTTT.

The chain joins TRBV29-1 to TRBJ2-3, with TRBD2 as a possible D gene (6 bases). CDR1 SQVTM and CDR2 ANQGSEA come from the germline V gene. The V and J ends lost 3 bases and 2 bases respectively, with 9 bases between them. This CDR3 spans 13 amino acids. CDR3: CSVDLAYTDTQYF. In DNA, the CDR3 is TGCAGCGTTGATCTAGCGTACACAGATACGCAGTATTTT.

The chain combines TRBV5-1 with TRBJ2-1; weak D call: TRBD2 (5 bases). This CDR3 comprises 15 residues. Germline V CDR1 and CDR2: SGHRS, YFSETQ. V was cut by 4 bases and J by 9 bases, with 20 bases left in between. The CDR3 reads CASSSLDSVRVEQFF. The CDR3 bases are TGCGCCAGCAGCAGCTTAGACTCCGTGAGGGTTGAGCAGTTCTTC.

In this sample, this clonotype turned up a few times. This chain links TRBV11-2 with TRBJ1-2, with D unclear. The CDR3 has 15 amino acids. Germline V CDR1 and CDR2: SGHAT, FQNNGV. V dropped 3 bases and J dropped 4 bases, with 15 bases sitting between them. The CDR3 region is CASSLIGKTVYGYTF. CDR3 in DNA: TGTGCCAGCAGCTTGATCGGCAAAACGGTCTATGGCTACACCTTC.

V usage is TRBV29-1 and J usage is TRBJ2-5; D is ambiguous. V dropped 5 bases and J dropped 4 bases, with 14 bases sitting between them. The CDR3 extends over 13 amino acids. Germline CDR1 and CDR2: SQVTM and ANQGSEA. The CDR3 sequence is CSVSPGNGETQYF. For the CDR3, the DNA is TGCAGCGTTTCCCCGGGCAACGGAGAGACCCAGTACTTC. The full variable domain, completed using reference TRBV29-1 and TRBJ2-5, is SAVISQKPSRDICQRGTSLTIQCQVDSQVTMMFWYRQQPGQSLTLIATANQGSEATYESGFVIDKFPISRPNLTFSTLTVSNMSPEDSSIYLCSVSPGNGETQYFGPGTRLLVL.

This clonotype was detected a few times. The chain combines TRBV4-2 with TRBJ2-1; D not resolved. V was trimmed by 1 base and J by 8 bases, leaving 12 bases between them. The CDR3 is 14 residues long. Germline V lookup: CDR1 LGHNA, CDR2 YNFKEQ. The CDR3 DNA sequence: TGTGCCAGCAGCCAAGTACACGACGCCTATGAGCAGTTCTTC. This translates into CASSQVHDAYEQFF.

The V call is TRBV7-6, the J call TRBJ2-7; 10 bases map to TRBD1. V trimming: 5 bases; J trimming: 2 bases; junction bases outside the gene matches: 6. Per the germline V gene, CDR1 is SGHVS and CDR2 is FNYEAQ. This CDR3 is 15 amino acids long. The DNA of the CDR3 is TGTGCCAGCAGCGCCCGAGGACAGGGGGCCTACGAGCAGTACTTC. As protein: CASSARGQGAYEQYF.

This clonotype was detected many times. This chain uses TRBV5-1 with TRBJ2-2; TRBD1 matches 7 bases. The V segment lost 4 bases and the J segment 0 bases; nucleotides outside the gene matches: 3. The CDR3 has 15 residues. CDR1 is SGHRS, CDR2 YFSETQ, per germline. CDR3 amino acids: CASSGRGTNTGELFF. DNA of the CDR3: TGCGCCAGCAGCGGCAGGGGGACGAACACCGGGGAGCTGTTTTTT.

This clonotype was detected many times. J is TRBJ1-1 and V is TRBV18, with 7 bases lining up with TRBD1. The J segment lost 4 bases and the V segment lost 8 bases, leaving 10 bases of the junction unmatched. Germline V lookup: CDR1 KGHSH, CDR2 LQKENI. The CDR3 spans 14 residues. The CDR3 sequence: CASSPDRVGTEAFF. CDR3 DNA sequence: TGTGCCAGCAGCCCCGACAGGGTAGGCACTGAAGCTTTCTTT.

V is TRBV6-5 and J is TRBJ2-3, with 10 bases that match TRBD2. V shed 0 bases, J shed 8 bases, and the junction held 8 bases outside the gene matches. This CDR3 is built from 16 residues. Germline V CDR1 and CDR2: MNHEY, SVGAGI. In DNA, the CDR3 is TGTGCCAGCAGTTACTCGAGAGGATTAGCGGGGGGTACGCAGTATTTT. The encoded protein is CASSYSRGLAGGTQYF.

The rearrangement joins TRBV20-1 to TRBJ1-5; no definite D call. V was shortened by 0 bases and J by 11 bases, with 11 bases between the two germline ends. Per germline, CDR1 DFQATT and CDR2 SNEGSKA (reference sequence). The length of the CDR3 is 12 residues. DNA of the CDR3: TGCAGTGCTAGAGATTTAAGGGCGGCCCAGCATTTT. Its protein is CSARDLRAAQHF.

The J gene is TRBJ2-1, the V gene TRBV7-8; D gene unclear. The CDR3 has 15 residues. Germline V gene data show CDR1 as SGHVS and CDR2 as FQNEAQ. Trimming pared 4 bases from V and 0 bases from J, leaving 10 bases between. The CDR3: CASSSDINSYNEQFF. The CDR3, as DNA: TGTGCCAGCAGCTCAGACATAAACTCCTACAATGAGCAGTTCTTC. The variable domain in full, with the rest retrieved from reference TRBV7-8 and TRBJ2-1, is GAGVSQSPRYKVAKRGQDVALRCDPISGHVSLFWYQQALGQGPEFLTYFQNEAQLDKSGLPSDRFFAERPEGSVSTLKIQRTQQEDSAVYLCASSSDINSYNEQFFGPGTRLTVL.

V is TRBV6-1 and J is TRBJ1-4; possible D gene TRBD1, 5 bases. CDR1 is MNHNS and CDR2 is SASEGT in the germline V gene. There are 16 residues in the CDR3. Trimming removed 4 bases from V and 12 bases from J, with 24 bases in between. CDR3 DNA: TGTGCCAGCAGTGCCTCGGTGGGAGGATCGAGAGGGGAACTGTTTTTT. Translated, it gives CASSASVGGSRGELFF.